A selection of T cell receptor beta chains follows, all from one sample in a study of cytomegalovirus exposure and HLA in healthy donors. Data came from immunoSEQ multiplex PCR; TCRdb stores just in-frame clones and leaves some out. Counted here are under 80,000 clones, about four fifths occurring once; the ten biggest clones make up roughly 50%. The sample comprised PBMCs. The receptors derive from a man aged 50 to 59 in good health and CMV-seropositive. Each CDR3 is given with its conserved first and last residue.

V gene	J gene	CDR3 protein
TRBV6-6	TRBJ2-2	CASRDAGGPITGELFF
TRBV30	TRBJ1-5	CAWSDRLTGAYSNQPQHF
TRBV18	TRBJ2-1	CASSPLPAGADNEQFF
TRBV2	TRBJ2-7	CASSVGRASEQYF
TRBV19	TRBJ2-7	CASSFGLAGGRGEQYF
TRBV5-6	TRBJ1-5	CASSSQGYGNQPQHF
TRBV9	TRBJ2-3	CASSVRQGDSTDTQYF
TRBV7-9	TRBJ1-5	CASSLGNTGIQPQHF
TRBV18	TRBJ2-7	CASSLQATYEQYF
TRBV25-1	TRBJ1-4	CASSDLREPNEKLFF
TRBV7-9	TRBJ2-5	CSSSSPRDSEDF
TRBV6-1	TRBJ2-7	CASSERQPAGGYEQYF
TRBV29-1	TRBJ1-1	CSVGTGEAFF
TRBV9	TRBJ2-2	CASSVATGTNTGELFF
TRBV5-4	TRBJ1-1	CASSSATNRGDTEAFF
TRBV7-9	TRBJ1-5	CASSSGQGISNQPQHF
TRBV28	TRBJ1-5	CASRSARGSRNQPQHF
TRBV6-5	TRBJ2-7	CASSIEQGSSYEQYF
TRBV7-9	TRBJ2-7	CASSARDRGHYEQYF
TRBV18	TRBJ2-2	CASSQAMSTGELFF
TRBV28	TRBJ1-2	CASSYQVNYGYTF
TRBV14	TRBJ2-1	CASSQDAGTSSNEQFF
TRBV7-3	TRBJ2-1	CASTPEGGSSYNEQFF
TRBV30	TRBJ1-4	CAWRTLSTRGEKLFF
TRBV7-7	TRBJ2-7	CASSLRRGPNYEQYF
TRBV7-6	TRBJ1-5	CASSLDRLSAQHF
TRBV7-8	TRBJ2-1	CASSLGGTVEQFF